The 28 T cell receptor beta chains in this list originate from one sample, sequenced in a study of human T cells and chemical hapten exposure. One entry per CDR3 protein results from TCRdb running MiXCR on the RACE reads. The sample has over 50,000 distinct CDR3 sequences; 8.5% to 10% are singletons. Time point noted: pre-sensitization, week 0. Treatment indicated: therapeutic diphenylcyclopropenone sensitization with weekly scalp DPC. From whole blood left unfractionated, total RNA was extracted. The specimen comprised whole blood, sampled in connection with sensitization to the hapten diphenylcyclopropenone (DPC). The origin of the receptors is a woman aged 30 to 39 with alopecia areata. Some clones in this sample may be carry-over from other donors' samples.

At least ten counts were recorded for this clonotype. The rearrangement uses TRBV10-3 and TRBJ1-1; D is unclear. The CDR3 spans 13 residues. Germline lookup yields CDR1 ENHRY and CDR2 SYGVKD. V gave up 4 bases and J gave up 1 base, with 7 bases separating them. CDR3 loop: CAISGEPNTEAFF. For the CDR3, the DNA is TGTGCCATCAGTGGCGAACCGAACACTGAAGCTTTCTTT.

This clonotype has more than one count but fewer than ten. CDR3 sequence (DNA): TGTGCCAGCAGTTACCCCGTCTTATCCGACAGACACACAGATACGCAGTATTTT. It encodes CASSYPVLSDRHTDTQYF. This chain links TRBV6-2 or TRBV6-3 with TRBJ2-3, with D perhaps matching TRBD1 (5 bases). This CDR3 is built from 18 residues. CDR1 and CDR2 from the germline V gene are MNHEY and SVGEGT. Trimming stripped 2 bases from V and 2 bases from J, with 20 bases between.

This CDR3 is CAISARAVNNQPQHF. The DNA for the CDR3 is TGTGCCATCAGTGCTAGGGCTGTCAATAATCAGCCCCAGCATTTT. The chain links TRBV10-3 to TRBJ1-5; no definite D call. Per the germline V gene, CDR1 is ENHRY and CDR2 is SYGVKD. CDR3 length: 15 amino acids. The V end was cut by 4 bases, the J end by 4 bases, with 14 bases between.

This clonotype showed up many times. V gene TRBV12-3 or TRBV12-4 combines with J gene TRBJ1-5; no definite D call. The CDR3 has 12 residues. The V end was cut by 3 bases, the J end by 4 bases, with 4 bases between. The DNA of the CDR3 is TGTGCCAGCAGTTTCGGGAATCAGCCCCAGCATTTT. It translates to CASSFGNQPQHF.

The rearrangement joins TRBV28 to TRBJ2-3; maybe TRBD1 (6 bases). V gave up 3 bases and J gave up 4 bases, with 11 bases separating them. Germline assignment: CDR1 MDHEN and CDR2 SYDVKM. The CDR3 runs to 14 residues. The CDR3 DNA sequence: TGTGCCAGCAGTTTCAACAGGGCCGCAGATACGCAGTATTTT. This encodes CASSFNRAADTQYF.

This clonotype was counted ten times or more. This sequence joins TRBV6-5 and TRBJ1-1; D not certain. Germline V gene data show CDR1 as MNHEY and CDR2 as SVGAGI. The germline V and J ends were trimmed by 1 base and 4 bases, with 7 bases remaining between them. This CDR3 region has 13 residues. The chain's CDR3 is CASSYYGSTEAFF. CDR3 in DNA: TGTGCCAGCAGTTACTATGGGTCCACTGAAGCTTTCTTT.

The V and J genes are TRBV18 and TRBJ1-2; TRBD1 aligns across 8 bases. This CDR3 is built from 15 residues. From germline, CDR1 is KGHSH and CDR2 LQKENI. With V trimmed by 6 bases and J by 3 bases, 9 bases remained unmatched. The CDR3 protein is CASSPLTGEDYGYTF. CDR3 DNA sequence: TGTGCCAGCTCCCCATTGACAGGGGAGGACTATGGCTACACCTTC.

This clonotype was counted between two and nine times. The CDR3, as DNA: TGTGCCAGCAGCCACCGAAACTACAATGAGCAGTTCTTC. Encoded protein: CASSHRNYNEQFF. The V gene is TRBV3-1, the J gene TRBJ2-1; D unclear. V was trimmed by 3 bases and J by 3 bases, leaving 6 bases between them. The V gene's germline CDR1 is LGHDT and CDR2 YNNKEL (reference sequence). The CDR3 has 13 amino acids.

This clonotype was found many times. The rearrangement joins TRBV12-3 or TRBV12-4 to TRBJ1-1; TRBD1 aligns across 7 bases. This CDR3 contains 13 residues. V lost 7 bases, J lost 6 bases, and 8 bases stayed unmatched. The CDR3 reads CASNLGQWPEAFF. In nucleotides, the CDR3 is TGTGCCAGCAACCTGGGACAGTGGCCTGAAGCTTTCTTT.

The rearrangement uses TRBV6-2 or TRBV6-3 and TRBJ1-5; 7 bases map to TRBD1. This CDR3 comprises 14 residues. The junction had 9 bases not matched to a gene; V was cut back by 6 bases and J by 7 bases. Germline values: CDR1 MNHEY, CDR2 SVGEGT. Written as DNA, the CDR3 is TGTGCCAGCAGCCCTACAGGGGTTTGGCAGCCCCAGCATTTT. Translated, it gives CASSPTGVWQPQHF.

The sample holds a few counts of this clonotype. V is TRBV11-2 and J is TRBJ2-1; either TRBD1 or TRBD2 may supply D (5 bases each). Germline V gene sequence: CDR1 SGHAT, CDR2 FQNNGV. CDR3 length equals 15 residues. The V end was cut by 2 bases, the J end by 4 bases, with 12 bases between. The chain's CDR3 is CASSLSGTDYNEQFF. CDR3 DNA: TGTGCCAGCAGCTTATCTGGGACGGATTACAATGAGCAGTTCTTC.

Ten or more counts support this clonotype. The V gene is TRBV7-9, the J gene TRBJ1-1; D not resolved. In germline, CDR1 is SEHNR, CDR2 FQNEAQ (reference sequence). This CDR3 has 14 amino acids. The V and J ends lost 0 bases and 7 bases respectively, with 12 bases between them. CDR3 amino acids: CASSLARDNHEAFF. For the CDR3, the DNA is TGTGCCAGCAGCTTAGCGCGTGACAACCATGAAGCTTTCTTT. Drawing the rest from reference TRBV7-9 and TRBJ1-1, the complete variable domain is DTGVSQNPRHKITKRGQNVTFRCDPISEHNRLYWYRQTLGQGPEFLTYFQNEAQLEKSRLLSDRFSAERPKGSFSTLEIQRTEQGDSAMYLCASSLARDNHEAFFGQGTRLTVV.

The CDR3 DNA sequence: TGTGCCAGCAGTGATGTTGGCGGGGGGCTGGATACGCAGTATTTT. Amino acids: CASSDVGGGLDTQYF. The chain couples TRBV2 to TRBJ2-3; 8 positions agree with TRBD2. Losses at the gene ends were 3 bases for V and 6 bases for J; bases not matched to a gene: 8. CDR1 is SNHLY, CDR2 FYNNEI, per germline. The CDR3 totals 15 residues.

This clonotype was seen at least ten times. The CDR3 sequence: CSVDSGGYYEQYF. CDR3 in DNA: TGCAGTGTAGACAGCGGGGGGTACTACGAGCAGTACTTC. This chain links TRBV20-1 with TRBJ2-7, with 9 bases matching TRBD2. CDR3 size: 13 residues. V shed 7 bases, J shed 3 bases, and the junction held 7 bases outside the gene matches. CDR1 DFQATT and CDR2 SNEGSKA come from the germline V gene (reference sequence).

V usage is TRBV5-1 and J usage is TRBJ2-5; D ambiguous. The V end lost 0 bases, the J end lost 5 bases, and 8 bases lay between the germline ends. CDR3 length: 13 amino acids. In germline, CDR1 is SGHRS, CDR2 YFSETQ. CDR3 region: CASSLAMGETQYF. As DNA, the CDR3 is TGCGCCAGCAGCTTGGCCATGGGGGAGACCCAGTACTTC.

The chain recombines TRBV6-6 with TRBJ2-2; TRBD2 is a possible D gene (6 bases). Germline V CDR1 and CDR2: MNHNY, SVGAGI (reference sequence). V was cut by 8 bases and J by 3 bases, with 10 bases left in between. The CDR3 sequence is 13 residues long. The CDR3 sequence is CASGGLYTGELFF. The DNA of the CDR3 is TGTGCCAGCGGGGGGTTATACACCGGGGAGCTGTTTTTT.

Ten or more counts support this clonotype. The chain employs TRBV7-2 and TRBJ2-3, with 10 bases fitting TRBD2. V was clipped by 5 bases and J by 3 bases; unmatched bases: 8. Germline V lookup: CDR1 SGHTA, CDR2 FQGNSA. CDR3 length: 16 amino acids. CDR3 amino acids: CASSPSPLAGTDTQYF. CDR3 sequence (DNA): TGTGCCAGCAGCCCTAGCCCACTAGCGGGAACAGATACGCAGTATTTT.

This clonotype was seen many times. V and J are TRBV6-2 or TRBV6-3 and TRBJ2-1, with 10 bases identical to TRBD2. V shed 7 bases, J shed 6 bases, and the junction held 3 bases outside the gene matches. Germline V gene data show CDR1 as MNHEY and CDR2 as SVGEGT. The CDR3 is made up of 13 amino acids. The CDR3 region has the DNA TGTGCCAGCAAGGCTAGCGGGGGCAATGAGCAGTTCTTC. It specifies CASKASGGNEQFF.

This clonotype showed up just a few times. The rearrangement links TRBV6-4 to TRBJ2-2, with 7 bases aligning to TRBD1. The CDR3 has 16 residues. J was trimmed by 0 bases and V by 6 bases; bases with no gene match: 7. Germline V gene sequence: CDR1 MRHNA, CDR2 SNTAGT. The CDR3 region has the DNA TGTGCCAGCAGCTCCCAGGGACAGTCGAACACCGGGGAGCTGTTTTTT. Its protein is CASSSQGQSNTGELFF.

In its sample, this clonotype was seen many times. The chain recombines TRBV7-9 with TRBJ1-1; D unclear. Germline CDR1 and CDR2: SEHNR and FQNEAQ (reference sequence). Between the trimmed V and J ends, which lost 5 bases and 4 bases, there was a span of 8 bases. The CDR3 has 12 residues. CDR3 sequence: CASSPSPTEAFF. CDR3 bases: TGTGCCAGCAGCCCCTCCCCCACTGAAGCTTTCTTT.

This rearrangement joins TRBV27 to TRBJ2-4; 7 bases are a match to TRBD1. The junction had 9 bases not matched to a gene; V was cut back by 6 bases and J by 1 base. Germline assignment: CDR1 MNHEY and CDR2 SMNVEV (reference sequence). This CDR3 spans 16 amino acids. The CDR3 loop is CASRPTGFKAKNIQYF. CDR3 sequence (DNA): TGTGCCAGCAGGCCGACAGGGTTTAAGGCCAAAAACATTCAGTACTTC.

This clonotype has only a few counts. V gene TRBV25-1 combines with J gene TRBJ1-1; no clear D gene. Trimming took 7 bases from V and 4 from J, leaving 13 bases between them. CDR1 and CDR2 (germline): MGHDK, SYGVNS. The CDR3 has 13 residues. The CDR3, as DNA: TGTGCCAGCACTCTCCAGGTCGGCACTGAAGCTTTCTTT. Translating gives CASTLQVGTEAFF. Based on the CDR3 plus reference TRBV25-1 and TRBJ1-1, the full variable domain is EADIYQTPRYLVIGTGKKITLECSQTMGHDKMYWYQQDPGMELHLIHYSYGVNSTEKGDLSSESTVSRIRTEHFPLTLESARPSHTSQYLCASTLQVGTEAFFGQGTRLTVV.

The chain carries TRBV30 and TRBJ1-6, with a possible D match to TRBD1 (5 bases). The CDR3 consists of 14 residues. Germline V gene data show CDR1 as GTSNPN and CDR2 as SVGIG (reference sequence). Trimming left V 3 bases short and J 7 bases short, with 13 bases between. The CDR3 coding sequence is TGTGCCTGGAGGGCCGGGACGCGGAATTCACCCCTCCACTTT. Residues: CAWRAGTRNSPLHF. The full variable domain, in which reference TRBV30 and TRBJ1-6 provide the parts outside the CDR3, is SQTIHQWPATLVQPVGSPLSLECTVEGTSNPNLYWYRQAAGRGLQLLFYSVGIGQISSEVPQNLSASRPQDRQFILSSKKLLLSDSGFYLCAWRAGTRNSPLHFGNGTRLTVT.

The V call is TRBV20-1, the J call TRBJ2-3, with 8 bases fitting TRBD2. Germline V gives CDR1 DFQATT, CDR2 SNEGSKA (reference sequence). Trimming removed 6 bases from V and 0 bases from J; junction bases left unmatched: 8. The CDR3 runs to 15 residues. In nucleotides, the CDR3 is TGCAGTGCCGTGGGGGTAGCGGGGAGCACAGATACGCAGTATTTT. Its protein is CSAVGVAGSTDTQYF.

At least ten counts were recorded for this clonotype. This chain connects TRBV12-3 or TRBV12-4 to TRBJ2-1; D unresolved. The CDR3 runs 11 residues. Trimming removed 3 bases at V and 10 bases at J, with 7 bases between. The CDR3 loop reads CASSLPPEQFF. Written as DNA, the CDR3 is TGTGCCAGCAGTTTGCCTCCGGAGCAGTTCTTC.

This clonotype was recorded many times. V and J are TRBV24-1 and TRBJ2-3; D gene uncertain. The CDR3 contains 13 residues. The germline gives CDR1 KGHDR, CDR2 SFDVKD. Trimming left V 1 base short and J 3 bases short, with 4 bases between. The CDR3 reads CATSDFLTDTQYF. The CDR3 DNA sequence: TGTGCCACCAGTGATTTCCTGACAGATACGCAGTATTTT.

This clonotype has a count of ten or more. The chain recombines TRBV12-3 or TRBV12-4 with TRBJ1-1; unclear D gene. V was shortened by 3 bases and J by 0 bases, with 8 bases between the two germline ends. The CDR3 covers 14 residues. The chain's CDR3 is CASSFGVLNTEAFF. CDR3 DNA sequence: TGTGCCAGCAGTTTCGGGGTATTGAACACTGAAGCTTTCTTT.

The V call is TRBV29-1, the J call TRBJ1-1; 9 bases align to TRBD1. The CDR3 has 13 residues. Germline assignment: CDR1 SQVTM and CDR2 ANQGSEA. V lost 7 bases to trimming and J lost 2 bases; unmatched junction nucleotides: 5. Here the CDR3 reads CSAGTGRNTEAFF. The CDR3 DNA reads TGCAGCGCTGGGACAGGGAGAAACACTGAAGCTTTCTTT.